This T cell receptor (beta chain) is drawn from a study of blood T cell repertoires in COVID-19. Everyone who took part was roughly 18 to 89 years old, and they came from about 25 US areas. Donors in Cohort 3 counted as recovered after two negative PCRs, clearance, or symptom resolution. Generated by immunoSEQ multiplex PCR, the TCRdb table keeps only in-frame clones and is missing some. Here the sample spans about 310,000 clones, 87% being singletons. Germline V gene lookup returns CDR1 SGHNT and CDR2 YYREEE (reference sequence). V was cut by 1 base and J by 8 bases, with 15 bases left in between. The CDR3 is made up of 14 amino acids.

The chain uses TRBV5-4 and TRBJ1-2; D possibly corresponds to TRBD1 (5 bases). The receptor comes from a woman in her late teens or twenties who had recovered from COVID-19. Sequenced input: PBMCs or T cells enriched from blood (not recorded which). The CDR3 DNA follows: TGTGCCAGCAGCTTGTCGGCAGGGATGGAGGGCTACACCTTC. It is translated as CASSLSAGMEGYTF.